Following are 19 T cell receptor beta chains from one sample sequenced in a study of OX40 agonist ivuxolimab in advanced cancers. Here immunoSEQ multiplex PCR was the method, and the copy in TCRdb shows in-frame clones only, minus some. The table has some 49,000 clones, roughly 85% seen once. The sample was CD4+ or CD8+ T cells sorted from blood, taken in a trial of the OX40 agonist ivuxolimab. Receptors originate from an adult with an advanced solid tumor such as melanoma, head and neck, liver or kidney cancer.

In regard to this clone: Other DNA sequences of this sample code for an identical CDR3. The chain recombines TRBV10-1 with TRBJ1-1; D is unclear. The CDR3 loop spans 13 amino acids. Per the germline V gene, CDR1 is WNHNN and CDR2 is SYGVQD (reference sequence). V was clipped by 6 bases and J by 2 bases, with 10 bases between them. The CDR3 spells CASRARENTEAFF. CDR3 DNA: TGCGCCAGCAGGGCTCGGGAAAACACTGAAGCTTTCTTT.

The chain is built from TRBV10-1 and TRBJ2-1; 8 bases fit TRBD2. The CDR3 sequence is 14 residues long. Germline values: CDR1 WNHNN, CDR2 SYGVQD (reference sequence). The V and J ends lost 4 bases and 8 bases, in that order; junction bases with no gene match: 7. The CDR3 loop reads CASSAAGVGHEQFF. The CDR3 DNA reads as TGCGCCAGCAGTGCAGCGGGAGTAGGCCATGAGCAGTTCTTC.

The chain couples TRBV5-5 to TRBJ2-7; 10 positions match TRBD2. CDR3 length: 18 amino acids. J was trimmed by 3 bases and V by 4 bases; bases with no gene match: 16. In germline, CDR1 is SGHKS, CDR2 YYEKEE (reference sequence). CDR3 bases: TGTGCCAGCAGCCCAATGGGGGGACTAGCGAGTATCCTCTACGAGCAGTACTTC. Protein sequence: CASSPMGGLASILYEQYF.

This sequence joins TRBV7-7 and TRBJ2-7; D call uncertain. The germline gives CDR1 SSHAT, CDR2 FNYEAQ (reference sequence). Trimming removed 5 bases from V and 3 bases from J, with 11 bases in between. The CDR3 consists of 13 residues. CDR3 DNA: TGTGCCAGCAGCCGAGGAGAGAGCTACGAGCAGTACTTC. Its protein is CASSRGESYEQYF.

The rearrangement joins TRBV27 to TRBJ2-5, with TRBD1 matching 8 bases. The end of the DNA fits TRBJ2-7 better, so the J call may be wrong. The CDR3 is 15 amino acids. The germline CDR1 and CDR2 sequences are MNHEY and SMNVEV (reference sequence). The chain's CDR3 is CASRMTGAYSYEQYF. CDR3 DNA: TGTGCCAGCAGAATGACAGGGGCCTACAGCTACGAGCAGTACTTC.

The CDR3 protein is CASSIPGSGRETQYF. The CDR3 DNA follows: TGTGCCAGTAGTATTCCGGGGTCCGGGCGGGAGACCCAGTACTTC. The chain has TRBV19 and TRBJ2-5, with D maybe TRBD2 (5 bases). There are 15 residues in the CDR3. The germline V gene has CDR1 LNHDA and CDR2 SQIVND (reference sequence). V was shortened by 3 bases and J by 5 bases, with 16 bases between the two germline ends.

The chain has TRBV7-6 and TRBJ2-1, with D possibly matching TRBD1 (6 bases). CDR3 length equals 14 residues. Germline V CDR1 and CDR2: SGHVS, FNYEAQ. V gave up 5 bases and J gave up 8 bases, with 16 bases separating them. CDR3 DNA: TGTGCCAGCAGCGTATTACAGGGTCGGGATGAGCAGTTCTTC. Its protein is CASSVLQGRDEQFF.

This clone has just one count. CDR3 sequence reads: CASSQDPGTTRYEQYF. CDR3 nucleotides: TGCGCCAGCAGCCAGGATCCCGGGACTACCCGCTACGAGCAGTACTTC. This chain links TRBV4-1 with TRBJ2-7; 7 nucleotides agree with TRBD2. Germline CDR1 reads MGHRA; CDR2 reads YSYEKL. The V and J ends lost 3 bases and 3 bases, in that order; junction bases with no gene match: 11. The CDR3 has 16 residues.

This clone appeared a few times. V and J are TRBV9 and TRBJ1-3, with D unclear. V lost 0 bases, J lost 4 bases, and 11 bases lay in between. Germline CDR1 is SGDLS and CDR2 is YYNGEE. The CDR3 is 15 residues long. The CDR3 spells CASSVAIGSGNTIYF. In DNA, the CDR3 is TGTGCCAGCAGCGTAGCTATAGGGTCGGGAAACACCATATATTTT.

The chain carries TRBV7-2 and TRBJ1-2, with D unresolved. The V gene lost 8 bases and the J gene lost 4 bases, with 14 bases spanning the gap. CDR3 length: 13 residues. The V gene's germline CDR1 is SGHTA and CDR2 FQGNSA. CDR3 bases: TGTGCCAGCGGAAGACCAGAGAGCTATGGCTACACCTTC. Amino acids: CASGRPESYGYTF.

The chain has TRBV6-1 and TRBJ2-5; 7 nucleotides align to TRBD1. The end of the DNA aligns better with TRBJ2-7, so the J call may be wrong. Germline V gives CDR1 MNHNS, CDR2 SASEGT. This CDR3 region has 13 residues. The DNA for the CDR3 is TGTGCCAGCAGTGTCATACAGGGGAACGAGCAGTACTTC. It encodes CASSVIQGNEQYF.

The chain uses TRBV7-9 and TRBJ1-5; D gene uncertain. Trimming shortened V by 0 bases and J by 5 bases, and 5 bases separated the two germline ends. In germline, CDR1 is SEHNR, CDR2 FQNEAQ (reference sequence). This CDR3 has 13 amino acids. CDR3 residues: CASSLALDQPQHF. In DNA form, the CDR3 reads TGTGCCAGCAGCTTAGCGCTCGATCAGCCCCAGCATTTT.

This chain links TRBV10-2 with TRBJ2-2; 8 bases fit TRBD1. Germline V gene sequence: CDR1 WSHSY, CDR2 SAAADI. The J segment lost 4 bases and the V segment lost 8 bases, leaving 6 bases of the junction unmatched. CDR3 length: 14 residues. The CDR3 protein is CASSDRVSTGELFF. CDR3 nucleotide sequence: TGCGCCAGCTCGGACAGGGTGAGCACCGGGGAGCTGTTTTTT.

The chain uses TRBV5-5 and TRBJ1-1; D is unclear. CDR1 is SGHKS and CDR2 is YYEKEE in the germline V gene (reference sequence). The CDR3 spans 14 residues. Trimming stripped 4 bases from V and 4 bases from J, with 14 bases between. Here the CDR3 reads CASSLTGSGTEAFF. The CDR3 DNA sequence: TGTGCCAGCAGCCTGACGGGGAGTGGCACTGAAGCTTTCTTT.

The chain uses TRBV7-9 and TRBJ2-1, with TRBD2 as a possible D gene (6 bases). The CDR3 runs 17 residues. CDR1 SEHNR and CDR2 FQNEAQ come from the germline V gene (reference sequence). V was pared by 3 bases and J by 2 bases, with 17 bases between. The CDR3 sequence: CASSFPTSGSTYNEQFF. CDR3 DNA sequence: TGTGCCAGCAGCTTCCCGACCTCCGGGAGTACCTACAATGAGCAGTTCTTC. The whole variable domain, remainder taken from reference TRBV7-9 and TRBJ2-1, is DTGVSQNPRHKITKRGQNVTFRCDPISEHNRLYWYRQTLGQGPEFLTYFQNEAQLEKSRLLSDRFSAERPKGSFSTLEIQRTEQGDSAMYLCASSFPTSGSTYNEQFFGPGTRLTVL.

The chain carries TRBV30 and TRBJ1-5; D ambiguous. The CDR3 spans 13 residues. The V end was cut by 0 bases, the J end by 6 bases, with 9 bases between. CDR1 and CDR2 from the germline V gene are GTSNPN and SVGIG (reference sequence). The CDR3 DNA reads TGTGCCTGGAGTGTCAGTGGGCTTCAGCCCCAGCATTTT. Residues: CAWSVSGLQPQHF.

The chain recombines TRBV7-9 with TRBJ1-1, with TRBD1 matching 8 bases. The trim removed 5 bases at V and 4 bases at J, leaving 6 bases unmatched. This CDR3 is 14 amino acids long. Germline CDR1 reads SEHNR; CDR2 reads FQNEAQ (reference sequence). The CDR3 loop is CASSASGGGTEAFF. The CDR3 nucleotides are TGTGCCAGCAGCGCCTCAGGGGGCGGCACTGAAGCTTTCTTT.

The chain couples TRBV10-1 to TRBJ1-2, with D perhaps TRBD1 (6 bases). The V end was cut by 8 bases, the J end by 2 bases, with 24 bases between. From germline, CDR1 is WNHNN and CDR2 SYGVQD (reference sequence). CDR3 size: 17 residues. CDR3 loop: CASLDRTDTPGNYGYTF. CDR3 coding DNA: TGCGCCAGCCTCGACAGGACCGATACACCCGGAAACTATGGCTACACCTTC.

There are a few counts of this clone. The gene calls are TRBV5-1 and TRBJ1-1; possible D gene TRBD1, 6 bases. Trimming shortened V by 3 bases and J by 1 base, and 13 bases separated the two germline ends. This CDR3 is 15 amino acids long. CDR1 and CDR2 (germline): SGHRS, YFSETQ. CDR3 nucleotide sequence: TGCGCCAGCAGCTACACACAGGGAAAGAACACTGAAGCTTTCTTT. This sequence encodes CASSYTQGKNTEAFF.